This T cell receptor beta chain was identified during a study of T cell repertoires in cytomegalovirus infection. CDR3 length: 12 residues. Per the germline V gene, CDR1 is SGHVS and CDR2 is FQNEAQ. Trimming cost V 5 bases and J 7 bases, with 10 bases left between them. Each CDR3 protein gets one entry after TCRdb re-called the reads with MiXCR. The sample has around 490,000 distinct CDR3 sequences, about 26% seen once. The sequence was collected from a human donor in good health (CMV status not recorded). Some clones in this sample may be carry-over from other donors' samples. The chain has TRBV7-8 and TRBJ2-3, with D perhaps TRBD2 (5 bases). The material sequenced was PBMCs. The CDR3 nucleotides read TGTGCCAGCAGCGACTATGTGAATACGCAGTATTTT. Amino acids: CASSDYVNTQYF.